This TCR beta chain was recorded in a study of vaccination effects on CD4 cells after COVID-19. Clones were sequenced by immunoSEQ multiplex PCR, and TCRdb holds only the in-frame ones, with some missing. Of fewer than 30,000 clones in the sample, approximately 72% are singletons; the top ten hold 30%. Regarding this clone: The antigen is not known.

Antigen-specific CD4+ T cells were expanded (with viral peptide pools) by the ViraFEST assay ahead of sequencing. Upon completion of about eleven days in culture, CD4+ T cells were isolated. Nucleocapsid antibodies stayed negative before and after vaccination, showing no earlier SARS-CoV-2 infection. Looked up from germline, CDR1 is MNHEY and CDR2 is SVGAGI. The CDR3 is 15 residues long. After removal of 7 bases from V and 6 bases from J, the junction contained 9 bases not matched to a gene. The rearrangement links TRBV6-5 to TRBJ2-5; TRBD1 matches at 12 bases. The input for sequencing was CD4+ T cells from PBMCs cultured with SARS-CoV-2 spike peptides, taken before COVID-19 vaccination. The TCR comes from a human donor who received a COVID-19 vaccine. The CDR3 sequence: CASTHGTGGAKTQYF. The CDR3 coding sequence is TGTGCCAGCACACACGGGACAGGGGGCGCGAAGACCCAGTACTTC.